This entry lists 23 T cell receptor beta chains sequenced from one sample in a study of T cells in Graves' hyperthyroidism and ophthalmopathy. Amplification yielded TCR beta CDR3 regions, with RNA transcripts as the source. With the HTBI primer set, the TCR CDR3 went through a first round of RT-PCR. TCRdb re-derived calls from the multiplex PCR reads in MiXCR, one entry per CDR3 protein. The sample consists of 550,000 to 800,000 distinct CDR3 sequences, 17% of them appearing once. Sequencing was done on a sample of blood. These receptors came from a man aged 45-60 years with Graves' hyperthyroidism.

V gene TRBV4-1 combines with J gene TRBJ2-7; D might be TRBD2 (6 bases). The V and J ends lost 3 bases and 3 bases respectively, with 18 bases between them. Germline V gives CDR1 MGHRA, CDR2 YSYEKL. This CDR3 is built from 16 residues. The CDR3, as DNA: TGCGCCAGCAGCCAGCTCCGGGACTTTTTTGTCTACGAGCAGTACTTC. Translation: CASSQLRDFFVYEQYF.

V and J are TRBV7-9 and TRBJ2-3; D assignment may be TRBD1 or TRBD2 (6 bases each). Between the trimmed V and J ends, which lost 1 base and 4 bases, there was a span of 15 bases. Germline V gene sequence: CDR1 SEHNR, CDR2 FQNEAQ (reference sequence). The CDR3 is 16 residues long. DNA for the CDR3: TGTGCCAGCAGCTTAGTTGGGGGGCCCACCCCAGATACGCAGTATTTT. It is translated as CASSLVGGPTPDTQYF.

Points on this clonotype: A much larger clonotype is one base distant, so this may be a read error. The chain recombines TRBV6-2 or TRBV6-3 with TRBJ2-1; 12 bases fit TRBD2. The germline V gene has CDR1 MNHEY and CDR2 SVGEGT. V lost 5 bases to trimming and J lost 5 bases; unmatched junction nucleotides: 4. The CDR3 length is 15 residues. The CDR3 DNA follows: TGTGCCAGCAGTCTCCTAGCGGGAGGGGACAATGAGCAGTTCTTC. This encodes CASSLLAGGDNEQFF.

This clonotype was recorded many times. CDR3 loop: CASSSRESGNEKLFF. For the CDR3, the DNA is TGTGCCAGCAGTTCCAGGGAGTCCGGTAATGAAAAACTGTTTTTT. The chain employs TRBV6-2 or TRBV6-3 and TRBJ1-4, with D possibly matching TRBD1 (5 bases). Germline-derived CDR1 and CDR2 are MNHEY and SVGEGT. V dropped 4 bases and J dropped 4 bases, with 13 bases sitting between them. The CDR3 has 15 amino acids.

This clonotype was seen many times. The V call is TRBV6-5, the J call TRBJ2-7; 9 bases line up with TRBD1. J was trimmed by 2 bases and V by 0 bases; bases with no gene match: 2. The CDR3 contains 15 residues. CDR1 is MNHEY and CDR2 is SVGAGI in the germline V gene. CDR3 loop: CASSYSRQGAYEQYF. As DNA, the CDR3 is TGTGCCAGCAGTTACTCTAGACAGGGGGCCTACGAGCAGTACTTC.

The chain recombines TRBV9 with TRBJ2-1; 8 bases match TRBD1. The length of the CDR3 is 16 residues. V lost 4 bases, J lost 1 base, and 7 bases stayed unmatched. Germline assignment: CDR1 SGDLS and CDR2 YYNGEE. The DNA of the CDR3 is TGTGCCAGCAGCCTTCAGGGGGCAGTATCCTACAATGAGCAGTTCTTC. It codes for CASSLQGAVSYNEQFF.

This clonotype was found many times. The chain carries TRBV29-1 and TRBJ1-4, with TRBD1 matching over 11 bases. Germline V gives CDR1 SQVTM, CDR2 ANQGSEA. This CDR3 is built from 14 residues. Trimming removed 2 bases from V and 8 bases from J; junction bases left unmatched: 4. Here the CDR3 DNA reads TGCAGCGTTGAATTGGGGACAGGGGGGGAAAAACTGTTTTTT. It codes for CSVELGTGGEKLFF.

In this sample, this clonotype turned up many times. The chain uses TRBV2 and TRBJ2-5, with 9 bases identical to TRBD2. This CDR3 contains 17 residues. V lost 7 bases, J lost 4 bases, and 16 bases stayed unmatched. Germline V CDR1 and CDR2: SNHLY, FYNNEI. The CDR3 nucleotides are TGTGCCAGCACCCCGCGGGGGGCGGGAGGGCTCGCAGAGACCCAGTACTTC. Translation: CASTPRGAGGLAETQYF.

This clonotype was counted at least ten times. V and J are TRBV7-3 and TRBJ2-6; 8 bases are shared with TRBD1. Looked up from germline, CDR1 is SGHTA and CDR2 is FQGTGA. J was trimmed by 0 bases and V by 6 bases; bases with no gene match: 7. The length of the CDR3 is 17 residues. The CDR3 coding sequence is TGTGCCAGCAGTTTAGGACAGGGACCCTCTGGGGCCAACGTCCTGACTTTC. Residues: CASSLGQGPSGANVLTF.

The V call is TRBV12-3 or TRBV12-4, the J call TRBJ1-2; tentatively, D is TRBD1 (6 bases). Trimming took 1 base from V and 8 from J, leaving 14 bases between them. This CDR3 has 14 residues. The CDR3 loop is CASSLGGRGNGYTF. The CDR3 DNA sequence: TGTGCCAGCAGTTTAGGGGGCAGGGGAAACGGCTACACCTTC.

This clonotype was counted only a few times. The CDR3 DNA reads TGTGCCAGCAGTTTACAGGGGTGGAACACCATATATTTT. This translates into CASSLQGWNTIYF. The chain recombines TRBV28 with TRBJ1-3, with D maybe TRBD1 (6 bases). The CDR3 spans 13 residues. The germline CDR1 and CDR2 sequences are MDHEN and SYDVKM. V dropped 2 bases and J dropped 7 bases, with 9 bases sitting between them.

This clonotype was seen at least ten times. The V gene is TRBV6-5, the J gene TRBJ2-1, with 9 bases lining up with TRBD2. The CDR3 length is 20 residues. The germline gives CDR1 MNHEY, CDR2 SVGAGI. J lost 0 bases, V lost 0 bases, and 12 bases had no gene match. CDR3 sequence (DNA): TGTGCCAGCAGTTACTCGATAACCCAGCGGGAGGCAAGCTCCTACAATGAGCAGTTCTTC. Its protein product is CASSYSITQREASSYNEQFF.

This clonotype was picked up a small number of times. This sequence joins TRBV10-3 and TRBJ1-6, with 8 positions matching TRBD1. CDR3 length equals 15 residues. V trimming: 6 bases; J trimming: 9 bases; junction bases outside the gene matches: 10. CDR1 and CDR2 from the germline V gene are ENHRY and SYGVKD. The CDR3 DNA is TGTGCCATCAGGGTGACAGGGGCCCTAGGTTCACCCCTCCACTTT. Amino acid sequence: CAIRVTGALGSPLHF.

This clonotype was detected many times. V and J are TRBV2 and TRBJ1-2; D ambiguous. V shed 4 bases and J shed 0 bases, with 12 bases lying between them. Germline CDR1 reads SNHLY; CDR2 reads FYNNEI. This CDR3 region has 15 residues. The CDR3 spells CASSGISPANYGYTF. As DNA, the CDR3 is TGTGCCAGCAGTGGAATCTCCCCGGCTAACTATGGCTACACCTTC. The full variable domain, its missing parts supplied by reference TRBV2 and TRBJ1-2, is EPEVTQTPSHQVTQMGQEVILRCVPISNHLYFYWYRQILGQKVEFLVSFYNNEISEKSEIFDDQFSVERPDGSNFTLKIRSTKLEDSAMYFCASSGISPANYGYTFGSGTRLTVV.

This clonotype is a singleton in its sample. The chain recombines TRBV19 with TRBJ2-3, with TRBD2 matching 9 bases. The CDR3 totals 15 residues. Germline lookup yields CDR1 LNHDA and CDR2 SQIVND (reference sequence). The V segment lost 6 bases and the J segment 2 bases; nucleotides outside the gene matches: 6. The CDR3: CASRSGLAVTDTQYF. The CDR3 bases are TGTGCCAGTAGGTCGGGACTAGCAGTCACAGATACGCAGTATTTT.

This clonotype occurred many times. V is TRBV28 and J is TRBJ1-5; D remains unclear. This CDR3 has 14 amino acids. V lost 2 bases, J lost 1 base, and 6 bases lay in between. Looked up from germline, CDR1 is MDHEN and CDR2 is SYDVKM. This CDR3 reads CASSLRWSNQPQHF. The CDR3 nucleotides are TGTGCCAGCAGTTTAAGGTGGAGCAATCAGCCCCAGCATTTT. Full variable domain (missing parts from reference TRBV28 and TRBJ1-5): DVKVTQSSRYLVKRTGEKVFLECVQDMDHENMFWYRQDPGLGLRLIYFSYDVKMKEKGDIPEGYSVSREKKERFSLILESASTNQTSMYLCASSLRWSNQPQHFGDGTRLSIL.

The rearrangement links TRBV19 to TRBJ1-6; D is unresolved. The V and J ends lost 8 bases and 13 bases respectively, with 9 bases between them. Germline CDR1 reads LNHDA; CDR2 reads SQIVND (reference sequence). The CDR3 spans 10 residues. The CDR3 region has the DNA TGTGCCAGTGGCAGTGTGCCCCTCCACTTT. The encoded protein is CASGSVPLHF.

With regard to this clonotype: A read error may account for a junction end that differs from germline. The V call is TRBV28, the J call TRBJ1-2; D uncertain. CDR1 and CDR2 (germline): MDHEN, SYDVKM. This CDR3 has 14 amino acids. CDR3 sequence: CASSLWGRYYGYTF. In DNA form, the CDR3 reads TGTGCCAGCAGTCTATGGGGTCGGTACTATGGCTACACCTTC.

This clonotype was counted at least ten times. The chain's CDR3 is CASSLVVAGSAETQYF. The CDR3 coding sequence is TGTGCCAGCAGCTTAGTTGTGGCGGGGTCTGCAGAGACCCAGTACTTC. The chain links TRBV11-2 to TRBJ2-5; tentatively, D is TRBD2 (6 bases). Looked up from germline, CDR1 is SGHAT and CDR2 is FQNNGV. V lost 1 base, J lost 4 bases, and 16 bases lay in between. This CDR3 has 16 residues.

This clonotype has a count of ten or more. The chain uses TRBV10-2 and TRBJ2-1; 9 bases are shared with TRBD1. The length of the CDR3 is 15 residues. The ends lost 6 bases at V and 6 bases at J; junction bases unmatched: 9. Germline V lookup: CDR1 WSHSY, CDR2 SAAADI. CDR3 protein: CASRDGTGSSNEQFF. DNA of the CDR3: TGCGCCAGCAGGGACGGGACAGGGTCGTCCAATGAGCAGTTCTTC.

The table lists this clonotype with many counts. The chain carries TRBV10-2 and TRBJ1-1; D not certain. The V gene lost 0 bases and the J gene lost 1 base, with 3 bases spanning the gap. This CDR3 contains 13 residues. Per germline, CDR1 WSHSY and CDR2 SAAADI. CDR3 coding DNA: TGCGCCAGCAGTGAGTCGAAGAACACTGAAGCTTTCTTT. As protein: CASSESKNTEAFF.

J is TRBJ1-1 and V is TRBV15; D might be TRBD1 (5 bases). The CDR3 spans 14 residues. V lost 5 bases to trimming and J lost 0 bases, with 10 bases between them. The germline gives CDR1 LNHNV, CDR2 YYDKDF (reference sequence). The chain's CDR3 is CATSQQAMNTEAFF. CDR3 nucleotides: TGTGCCACCAGCCAACAGGCGATGAACACTGAAGCTTTCTTT.

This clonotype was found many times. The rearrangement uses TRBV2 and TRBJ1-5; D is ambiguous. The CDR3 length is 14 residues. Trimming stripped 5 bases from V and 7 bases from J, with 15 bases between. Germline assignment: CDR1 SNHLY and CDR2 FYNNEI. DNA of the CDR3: TGTGCCAGCAGTCAAGAGTTGGTCCGGCAGCCCCAGCATTTT. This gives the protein CASSQELVRQPQHF.